The clone carrying this T cell receptor (beta chain) appeared once. Its antigen is not identified. These data are taken from a study of T cell responses to AZD1222 COVID-19 vaccine. Study information: The analysis combined second doses at about 4 or about 12 weeks. Study observations and caveats: Donors were largely white British and mainly female; clonal diversity was possibly underestimated. The span of vaccine-associated CD4 TCRs extended across spike, with dominance at 160-218 and 743-854. Baseline antibody screening turned up just a handful of seropositive AZD1222 recipients.

The CDR3 is made up of 12 amino acids. Germline loops: CDR1 KGHSH, CDR2 LQKENI. V was shortened by 3 bases and J by 7 bases, with 9 bases between the two germline ends. The assay was immunoSEQ multiplex PCR, and TCRdb's table has in-frame clones only and misses some. The sample has 150,000 or so clones; about nine tenths are singletons. This material consisted of peripheral blood, taken on day 0 of AZD1222 vaccination. The receptor was derived from an adult in good health. The chain links TRBV18 to TRBJ1-1, with D perhaps matching TRBD1 (6 bases). The CDR3 spells CASSPGHLEAFF. CDR3 DNA: TGTGCCAGCTCACCGGGACATCTTGAAGCTTTCTTT.